One TCR beta chain is described in this entry. What it binds is not known. The sample is drawn from a study of shared clonotypes between healthy human individuals. Study in general: A donor's plate count was three for CD4 naive and three for CD4 memory; CD8 naive had two and CD8 memory one. Notes on the study in general: Sequencing of the sorted subsets was shown by rarefaction to be incomplete despite large depth. The study found 4.5% to 6% of naive CD4 clonotypes shared across a handful of donors.

Data came from immunoSEQ multiplex PCR; TCRdb stores just in-frame clones and leaves some out. The sample gives 2.3 million or so clones, more than 80% of which show up once; 0.35% to 0.45% is in the top ten. The CD4+ fraction was divided into a CD45RA+ naive subset and a CD45RA-negative memory subset. This TCR was sampled from a young man in good health. Some clones in this sample may be carry-over from other donors' samples. Sequenced: naive CD4+ T cells from PBMCs. Subset meaning: CD45RA+ positively selected.

In DNA, the CDR3 is TGTGCCAGCAGTTTCACTAGCGGCCCTCGGGGGACCCAGTACTTC. Protein product: CASSFTSGPRGTQYF. The chain recombines TRBV27 with TRBJ2-5; 8 nucleotides match TRBD2. V was clipped by 3 bases and J by 7 bases; unmatched bases: 10. The CDR3 extends over 15 amino acids. The germline V gene encodes CDR1 MNHEY and CDR2 SMNVEV (reference sequence).